A selection of T cell receptor beta chains follows, all from one sample in a study of Graves' ophthalmopathy and Graves' hyperthyroidism. TCRdb re-called the multiplex PCR reads with MiXCR, one entry per CDR3 protein. This sample has over 500,000 distinct CDR3 sequences; approximately 21% occur once, and the top ten carry approximately 6.5%. The source material was peripheral blood. These receptors were collected from a woman aged 18-35 years with stable Graves' hyperthyroidism. Some clones in this sample may be carry-over from other donors' samples. CDR3s include the opening cysteine and the closing phenylalanine or tryptophan. The order of the fields is V gene, clone size, J gene, D gene, CDR3 DNA, CDR3 protein. D genes are given only for firm matches. Not all rows give a size; the values are once, few, many and, for expanded clones, a class.

v_gene: TRBV11-2; abundance: -; j_gene: TRBJ1-5; d_gene: -; CDR3nt: TGTGCCAGCAGCCTCACAGGGAGGGTTAGCAATCAGCCCCAGCATTTT; CDR3aa: CASSLTGRVSNQPQHF
v_gene: TRBV19; abundance: many; j_gene: TRBJ1-1; d_gene: TRBD1; CDR3nt: TGTGCCAGTAGGCGACAGGGGGTCTTTGAAGCTTTCTTT; CDR3aa: CASRRQGVFEAFF
v_gene: TRBV12-3/TRBV12-4; abundance: few; j_gene: TRBJ2-5; d_gene: -; CDR3nt: TGTGCCAGCAGTTTAGTAACCGACAGGTACCAAGAGACCCAGTACTTC; CDR3aa: CASSLVTDRYQETQYF
v_gene: TRBV4-1; abundance: few; j_gene: TRBJ2-2; d_gene: -; CDR3nt: TGCGCCAGCGCGGGGCTAACGGGCGAACGTCACGGGGAGCTGTTTTTT; CDR3aa: CASAGLTGERHGELFF
v_gene: TRBV28; abundance: many; j_gene: TRBJ1-5; d_gene: -; CDR3nt: TGTGCCAGCAATGGGGCGGTGAATCAGCCCCAGCATTTT; CDR3aa: CASNGAVNQPQHF
v_gene: TRBV27; abundance: -; j_gene: TRBJ2-7; d_gene: TRBD2; CDR3nt: TGTGCCAGCAGTTTATTGGGGGGGTTCGAGCAGTACTTC; CDR3aa: CASSLLGGFEQYF
v_gene: TRBV2; abundance: many; j_gene: TRBJ1-2; d_gene: -; CDR3nt: TGTGCCAGCAGTGAACAGGACTATGGCTACACCTTC; CDR3aa: CASSEQDYGYTF
v_gene: TRBV5-1; abundance: few; j_gene: TRBJ1-6; d_gene: -; CDR3nt: TGCGCCAGCAGCTTGGGCGATAATGGCTCACCCCTCCACTTT; CDR3aa: CASSLGDNGSPLHF
v_gene: TRBV28; abundance: few; j_gene: TRBJ2-7; d_gene: TRBD1; CDR3nt: TGTGCCAGCAGTTTCGGGGACAGACTATACTACGAGCAGTACTTC; CDR3aa: CASSFGDRLYYEQYF
v_gene: TRBV12-3/TRBV12-4; abundance: -; j_gene: TRBJ2-7; d_gene: TRBD1; CDR3nt: TGTGCCAGCAGGAAAGGACAGGGTTCCTACGAGCAGTACTTC; CDR3aa: CASRKGQGSYEQYF
v_gene: TRBV7-9; abundance: many; j_gene: TRBJ1-2; d_gene: TRBD1; CDR3nt: TGTGCCAGCAGCCTCACAGGGGATGCTGGCTACACCTTC; CDR3aa: CASSLTGDAGYTF
v_gene: TRBV20-1; abundance: many; j_gene: TRBJ1-1; d_gene: -; CDR3nt: TGCAGTGCTAGGGGTCGGACAGTGGGGACTGAAGCTTTCTTT; CDR3aa: CSARGRTVGTEAFF
v_gene: TRBV6-5; abundance: many; j_gene: TRBJ2-5; d_gene: TRBD1; CDR3nt: TGTGCCAGCAGTTACACAGGGGGCGGTGGACCAAGAGAGACCCAGTACTTC; CDR3aa: CASSYTGGGGPRETQYF
v_gene: TRBV6-2/TRBV6-3; abundance: many; j_gene: TRBJ2-7; d_gene: TRBD2; CDR3nt: TGTGCCAGCAGTTACTCAAGGAGCGGGGGCTCCTACGAGCAGTACTTC; CDR3aa: CASSYSRSGGSYEQYF
v_gene: TRBV5-1; abundance: few; j_gene: TRBJ2-7; d_gene: -; CDR3nt: TGCGCCAGCAGCTTTGGACCCAGCTCCTACGAGCAGTACTTC; CDR3aa: CASSFGPSSYEQYF
v_gene: TRBV12-3/TRBV12-4; abundance: -; j_gene: TRBJ2-7; d_gene: -; CDR3nt: TGTGCCAGCAGCGGGGGTTTCGGTATCTACGAGCAGTACTTC; CDR3aa: CASSGGFGIYEQYF
v_gene: TRBV15; abundance: many; j_gene: TRBJ2-7; d_gene: TRBD1; CDR3nt: TGTGCCACCAGCAGCCTGATCCGGGACAGGGGTGGCGAGCAGTACTTC; CDR3aa: CATSSLIRDRGGEQYF
v_gene: TRBV20-1; abundance: many; j_gene: TRBJ1-5; d_gene: TRBD1; CDR3nt: TGCAGTGCTGCCCTCGGGACAGCTAAAAATCAGCCCCAGCATTTT; CDR3aa: CSAALGTAKNQPQHF
v_gene: TRBV6-1; abundance: many; j_gene: TRBJ1-5; d_gene: TRBD1; CDR3nt: TGTGCCAGCACGGGAGGAGGGGGCAAAAATCAGCCCCAGCATTTT; CDR3aa: CASTGGGGKNQPQHF
v_gene: TRBV5-6; abundance: -; j_gene: TRBJ2-7; d_gene: -; CDR3nt: TGTGCCAGCAGCTTGGGTGGCCAGCTAAGCCACGAGCAGTACTTC; CDR3aa: CASSLGGQLSHEQYF
v_gene: TRBV11-1; abundance: -; j_gene: TRBJ1-3; d_gene: -; CDR3nt: TGTGCCAGCAGCTTAGCGGGCCGGGGATCTGGAAACACCATATATTTT; CDR3aa: CASSLAGRGSGNTIYF
v_gene: TRBV6-1; abundance: many; j_gene: TRBJ1-2; d_gene: -; CDR3nt: TGTGCCAGCAGTGAAGCGCGGTGGGCTTTTGAGTACCTCTACTATGGCTACACCTTC; CDR3aa: CASSEARWAFEYLYYGYTF
v_gene: TRBV29-1; abundance: many; j_gene: TRBJ2-7; d_gene: -; CDR3nt: TGCAGCGCCGGCCGGGACGCCTCCTACGAGCAGTACTTC; CDR3aa: CSAGRDASYEQYF
v_gene: TRBV30; abundance: few; j_gene: TRBJ2-2; d_gene: -; CDR3nt: TGTGCCTGGAGTGTGGACATCACCGGGGAGCTGTTTTTT; CDR3aa: CAWSVDITGELFF
v_gene: TRBV29-1; abundance: many; j_gene: TRBJ1-1; d_gene: TRBD1; CDR3nt: TGCAGCACGTGGGACAGGAACACTGAAGCTTTCTTT; CDR3aa: CSTWDRNTEAFF
v_gene: TRBV20-1; abundance: -; j_gene: TRBJ1-1; d_gene: -; CDR3nt: TGCAGTGCTGACACAGGAATTTCGAACACTGAAGCTTTCTTT; CDR3aa: CSADTGISNTEAFF
v_gene: TRBV5-6; abundance: -; j_gene: TRBJ2-7; d_gene: TRBD1; CDR3nt: TGTGCCAGCAGCTTCTTCGGACAGGGGGCCTACGAGCAGTACTTC; CDR3aa: CASSFFGQGAYEQYF
v_gene: TRBV11-2; abundance: many; j_gene: TRBJ1-2; d_gene: -; CDR3nt: TGTGCCAGCAGCCCAGGACAGCCCTATGGCTACACCTTC; CDR3aa: CASSPGQPYGYTF
v_gene: TRBV12-3/TRBV12-4; abundance: many; j_gene: TRBJ1-2; d_gene: TRBD1; CDR3nt: TGTGCCAGCAGTTTGGGAGGGGGCGACAACTATGGCTACACCTTC; CDR3aa: CASSLGGGDNYGYTF
v_gene: TRBV27; abundance: few; j_gene: TRBJ2-5; d_gene: TRBD2; CDR3nt: TGTGCCAGCAGTCCCCTAGCGGGCGGGTTGGCCCAGTACTTC; CDR3aa: CASSPLAGGLAQYF
v_gene: TRBV6-2/TRBV6-3; abundance: many; j_gene: TRBJ2-6; d_gene: -; CDR3nt: TGTGCCAGCAGTTACTCGATCAGGGGCTCTGGGGCCAACGTCCTGACTTTC; CDR3aa: CASSYSIRGSGANVLTF
v_gene: TRBV19; abundance: few; j_gene: TRBJ2-7; d_gene: TRBD1; CDR3nt: TGTGCCAGTAGTCCCGGGACAGCTGAGTACGAGCAGTACTTC; CDR3aa: CASSPGTAEYEQYF
v_gene: TRBV25-1; abundance: -; j_gene: TRBJ1-6; d_gene: TRBD1; CDR3nt: TGTGCCAGCAGTACCACCGGGACAGCCTATTCACCCCTCCACTTT; CDR3aa: CASSTTGTAYSPLHF
v_gene: TRBV5-1; abundance: -; j_gene: TRBJ1-1; d_gene: -; CDR3nt: TGCGCCAGCAGCTTAACCACAGGTTTAGAAGCTTTCTTT; CDR3aa: CASSLTTGLEAFF
v_gene: TRBV11-2; abundance: -; j_gene: TRBJ1-1; d_gene: -; CDR3nt: TGTGCCAGCAACGGGGGGGCTGTGGGAACTGAAGCTTTCTTT; CDR3aa: CASNGGAVGTEAFF
v_gene: TRBV5-1; abundance: many; j_gene: TRBJ1-2; d_gene: TRBD1; CDR3nt: TGCGCCAGCAGCTTGACCAGGGGGCAGGACTATGGCTACACCTTC; CDR3aa: CASSLTRGQDYGYTF
v_gene: TRBV7-2; abundance: -; j_gene: TRBJ1-2; d_gene: -; CDR3nt: TGTGCCAGCAGCTTAGCCGGGGCAGTTCGTGGCTACACCTTC; CDR3aa: CASSLAGAVRGYTF
v_gene: TRBV28; abundance: once; j_gene: TRBJ1-1; d_gene: -; CDR3nt: TGTGCCAGCAGTAGAGGGCCAGCCATGAACACTGAAGCTTTCTTT; CDR3aa: CASSRGPAMNTEAFF
v_gene: TRBV24-1; abundance: many; j_gene: TRBJ1-1; d_gene: -; CDR3nt: TGTGCCACCAGGGGTATGAACACTGAAGCTTTCTTT; CDR3aa: CATRGMNTEAFF
v_gene: TRBV25-1; abundance: -; j_gene: TRBJ2-7; d_gene: -; CDR3nt: TGTGCCAGCAGTGAATATGGGGCGGGACAGCTACAGTACTTC; CDR3aa: CASSEYGAGQLQYF
v_gene: TRBV5-1; abundance: few; j_gene: TRBJ2-7; d_gene: -; CDR3nt: TGCGCCAGCAGGCTGGGAGGTTCCTACGAGCAGTACTTC; CDR3aa: CASRLGGSYEQYF
v_gene: TRBV28; abundance: many; j_gene: TRBJ2-7; d_gene: -; CDR3nt: TGTGCCAGCAGACCTACCGTGCGGCAACCGAACTACGAGCAGTACTTC; CDR3aa: CASRPTVRQPNYEQYF
v_gene: TRBV28; abundance: many; j_gene: TRBJ2-2; d_gene: TRBD1; CDR3nt: TGTGCCAGCAGCTCCCCGGGACAGGGATCGAACACCGGGGAGCTGTTTTTT; CDR3aa: CASSSPGQGSNTGELFF
v_gene: TRBV9; abundance: many; j_gene: TRBJ1-1; d_gene: -; CDR3nt: TGTGCCAGCAGTGTGACGGACAGCTCGAACACTGAAGCTTTCTTT; CDR3aa: CASSVTDSSNTEAFF
v_gene: TRBV20-1; abundance: many; j_gene: TRBJ2-7; d_gene: -; CDR3nt: TGCAGTGCTAGAGATATTAGCGGCTCCTACGAGCAGTACTTC; CDR3aa: CSARDISGSYEQYF
v_gene: TRBV6-5; abundance: many; j_gene: TRBJ1-1; d_gene: TRBD1; CDR3nt: TGTGCCAGCAGTACGGGACAGGCGAACACTGAAGCTTTCTTT; CDR3aa: CASSTGQANTEAFF
v_gene: TRBV30; abundance: many; j_gene: TRBJ2-7; d_gene: -; CDR3nt: TGTGCCTGGAGGAGGGGGATCTACGAGCAGTACTTC; CDR3aa: CAWRRGIYEQYF
v_gene: TRBV7-2; abundance: -; j_gene: TRBJ1-1; d_gene: -; CDR3nt: TGTGCCAGCAGCTTAGAAGGGATAGGGACTGAAGCTTTCTTT; CDR3aa: CASSLEGIGTEAFF
v_gene: TRBV29-1; abundance: many; j_gene: TRBJ2-7; d_gene: -; CDR3nt: TGCAGCGTTAGCACAGGAGCCTACGAGCAGTACTTC; CDR3aa: CSVSTGAYEQYF
v_gene: TRBV20-1; abundance: -; j_gene: TRBJ2-7; d_gene: -; CDR3nt: TGCAGTGCTCCTGGGGCCGCCTACGAGCAGTACTTC; CDR3aa: CSAPGAAYEQYF
v_gene: TRBV14; abundance: many; j_gene: TRBJ2-7; d_gene: -; CDR3nt: TGTGCCAGCAGCTCCCGTCCTAGCTCCTACGAGCAGTACTTC; CDR3aa: CASSSRPSSYEQYF
v_gene: TRBV12-3/TRBV12-4; abundance: many; j_gene: TRBJ2-5; d_gene: -; CDR3nt: TGTGCCAGCAGTCCCCAGACTAGGGAGACCCAGTACTTC; CDR3aa: CASSPQTRETQYF
v_gene: TRBV12-3/TRBV12-4; abundance: -; j_gene: TRBJ2-7; d_gene: -; CDR3nt: TGTGCCAGCTCTTACAGGGAAAGTTACGAGCAGTACTTC; CDR3aa: CASSYRESYEQYF
v_gene: TRBV6-5; abundance: many; j_gene: TRBJ1-2; d_gene: -; CDR3nt: TGTGCCAGCAGTTACGTGGACTTCTACTATGGCTACACCTTC; CDR3aa: CASSYVDFYYGYTF
v_gene: TRBV15; abundance: many; j_gene: TRBJ2-5; d_gene: -; CDR3nt: TGTGCCACCAGCAGAGATGAGGCAGGCATACAAGAGACCCAGTACTTC; CDR3aa: CATSRDEAGIQETQYF
v_gene: TRBV6-2/TRBV6-3; abundance: many; j_gene: TRBJ1-1; d_gene: -; CDR3nt: TGTGCCAGCAGTTACTCAATGGAGGGGACTGAAGCTTTCTTT; CDR3aa: CASSYSMEGTEAFF
v_gene: TRBV10-3; abundance: few; j_gene: TRBJ2-5; d_gene: -; CDR3nt: TGTGCCATCAGTGGACCCGGGACGGGAGAGACCCAGTACTTC; CDR3aa: CAISGPGTGETQYF